The clone carrying this T cell receptor (beta chain) was observed many times. These data belong to a study of Graves' ophthalmopathy and Graves' hyperthyroidism. There are 14 residues in the CDR3. Germline trimming cut 5 bases from V and 5 bases from J; bases unmatched to any gene: 6. Germline V gives CDR1 SGHVS, CDR2 FQNEAQ. Beta-chain TCR CDR3 regions were amplified from RNA transcripts. HTBI primers primed a first-round RT-PCR, and a second-round multiplex PCR followed. MiXCR, run by TCRdb on the multiplex PCR reads, gives a single entry per CDR3 protein. The table shows about 640,000 distinct CDR3 sequences, with approximately 39% occurring only once. Exclusion criteria comprised other autoimmune diseases, uncontrolled infections, pregnancy or lactation in patients.

The origin of this receptor is an adult man with Graves' ophthalmopathy. This chain uses TRBV7-8 with TRBJ2-5; 9 bases agree with TRBD2. The sample comprised peripheral blood. The CDR3 bases are TGTGCCAGCAGCCCGGGACTAGCATCGGAGACCCAGTACTTC. Protein product: CASSPGLASETQYF.